This note documents a single T cell receptor beta chain sequence. Its specificity is not known. RNA transcripts yielded amplified TCR beta CDR3 regions. When the TCR CDR3 underwent first-round RT-PCR, the HTBI primer set was used. TCRdb reprocessed the multiplex PCR reads via MiXCR and lists one record per CDR3 protein. Among some 500,000 distinct CDR3 sequences listed, about 16% were seen once. This entry belongs to a study of T cells in Graves' hyperthyroidism and ophthalmopathy. Study-level results: The majority of expanded thyroid clonotypes above 0.001 also appeared in blood.

CDR1 is MNHEY, CDR2 SVGEGT, per germline. The CDR3 has 13 residues. The junction had 8 bases not matched to a gene; V was cut back by 6 bases and J by 8 bases. The sequence was obtained from a woman in her 30s with Graves' ophthalmopathy. The sample consisted of blood. The V and J genes are TRBV6-2 or TRBV6-3 and TRBJ1-2, with TRBD1 matching over 8 bases. Here the CDR3 reads CASSNGQGQGYTF. The CDR3 coding sequence is TGTGCCAGCAGCAATGGACAGGGCCAAGGCTACACCTTC.